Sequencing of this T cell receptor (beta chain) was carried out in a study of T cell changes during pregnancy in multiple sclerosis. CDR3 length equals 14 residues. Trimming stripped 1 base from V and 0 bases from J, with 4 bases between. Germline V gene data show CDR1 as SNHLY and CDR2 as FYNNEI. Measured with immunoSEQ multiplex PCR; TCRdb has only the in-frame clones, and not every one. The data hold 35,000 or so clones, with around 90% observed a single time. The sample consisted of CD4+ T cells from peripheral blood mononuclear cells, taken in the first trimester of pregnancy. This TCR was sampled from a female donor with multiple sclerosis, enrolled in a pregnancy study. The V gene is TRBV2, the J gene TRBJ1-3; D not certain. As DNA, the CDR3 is TGTGCCAGCAGTGAAGGTCGCTCTGGAAACACCATATATTTT. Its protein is CASSEGRSGNTIYF.